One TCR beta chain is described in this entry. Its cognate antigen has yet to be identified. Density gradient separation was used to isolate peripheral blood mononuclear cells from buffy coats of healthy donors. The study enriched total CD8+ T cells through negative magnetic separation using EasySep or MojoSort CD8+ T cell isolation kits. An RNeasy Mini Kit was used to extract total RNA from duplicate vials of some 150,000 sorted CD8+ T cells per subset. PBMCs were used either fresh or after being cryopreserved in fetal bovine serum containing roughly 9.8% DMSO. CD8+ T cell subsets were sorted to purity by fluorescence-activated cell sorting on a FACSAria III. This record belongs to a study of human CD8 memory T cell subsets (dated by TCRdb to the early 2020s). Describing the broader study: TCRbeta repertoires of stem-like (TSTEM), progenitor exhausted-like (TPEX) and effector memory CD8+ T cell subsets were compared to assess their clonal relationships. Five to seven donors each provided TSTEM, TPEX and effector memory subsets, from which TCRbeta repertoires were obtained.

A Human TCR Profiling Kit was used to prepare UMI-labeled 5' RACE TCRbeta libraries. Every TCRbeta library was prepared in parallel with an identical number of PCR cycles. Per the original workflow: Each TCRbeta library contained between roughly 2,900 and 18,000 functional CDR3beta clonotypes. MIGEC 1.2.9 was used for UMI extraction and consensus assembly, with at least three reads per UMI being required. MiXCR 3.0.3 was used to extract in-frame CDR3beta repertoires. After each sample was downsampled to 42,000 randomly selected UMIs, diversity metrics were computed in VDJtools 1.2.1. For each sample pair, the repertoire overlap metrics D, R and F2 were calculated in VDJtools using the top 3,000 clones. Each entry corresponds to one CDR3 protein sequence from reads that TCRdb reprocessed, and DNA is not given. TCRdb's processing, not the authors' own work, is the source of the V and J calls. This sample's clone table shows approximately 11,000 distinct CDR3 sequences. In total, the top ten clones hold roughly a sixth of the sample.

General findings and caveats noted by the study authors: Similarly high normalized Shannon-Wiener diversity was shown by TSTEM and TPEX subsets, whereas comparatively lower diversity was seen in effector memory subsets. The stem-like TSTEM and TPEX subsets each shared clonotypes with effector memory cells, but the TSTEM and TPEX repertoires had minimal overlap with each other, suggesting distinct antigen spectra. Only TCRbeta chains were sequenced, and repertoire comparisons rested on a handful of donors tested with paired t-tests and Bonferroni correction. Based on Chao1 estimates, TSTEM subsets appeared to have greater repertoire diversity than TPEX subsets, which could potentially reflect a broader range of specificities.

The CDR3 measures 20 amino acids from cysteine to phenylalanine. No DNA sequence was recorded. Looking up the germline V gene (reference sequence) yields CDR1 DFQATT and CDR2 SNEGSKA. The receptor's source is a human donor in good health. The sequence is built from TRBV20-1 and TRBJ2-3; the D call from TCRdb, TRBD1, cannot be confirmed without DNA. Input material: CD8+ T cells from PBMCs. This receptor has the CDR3 CSTPGQEYSGSTISTDTQYF.